This passage covers 21 T cell receptor beta chains from one sample sequenced in a study of T-cell reconstitution after alpha-beta-depleted transplantation in children. Unique molecular identifiers were incorporated when the TCRbeta library was constructed. MiXCR, run by TCRdb on the PCR reads, gives a single entry per CDR3 protein. Among about 98,000 distinct CDR3 sequences listed, 4.5% to 7.5% were seen once. The sample was PBMCs, mostly from graft donor cells, taken 60 days after TCRalphabeta/CD19-depleted stem cell transplant. The receptors were sampled from a female patient younger than 10 who had a stem cell transplant for Fanconi anemia, so the T cells may come from the graft donor.

This clonotype was seen repeatedly, ten times or more. The rearrangement links TRBV2 to TRBJ2-2, with unresolved D. Germline V lookup: CDR1 SNHLY, CDR2 FYNNEI. Trimming pared 1 base from V and 6 bases from J, leaving 6 bases between. The CDR3 is 13 amino acids. The CDR3 is CASSEEVAGELFF. Here the CDR3 DNA reads TGTGCCAGCAGTGAAGAGGTCGCCGGGGAGCTGTTTTTT.

Concerning this clonotype: No DNA is shown, since the ends of the CDR3 on it are uncertain; the CDR3 is the one TCRdb lists. The chain combines TRBV7-6 with TRBJ2-2; the table's D call of TRBD1 was not tested on the DNA. Germline CDR1 SGHVS, CDR2 FNYEAQ. The CDR3 is made up of 13 amino acids, end residues included. CDR3 region: CASSRGRSGSCFF.

V is TRBV5-1 and J is TRBJ2-1; TRBD2 matches at 10 bases. Germline values: CDR1 SGHRS, CDR2 YFSETQ. J gave up 4 bases and V 4 bases, and 8 bases lay outside the gene matches. This CDR3 comprises 16 residues. Here the CDR3 DNA reads TGCGCCAGCAGCAGTTTAGCGGGAGGAGCTTACAATGAGCAGTTCTTC. It codes for CASSSLAGGAYNEQFF.

This clonotype has ten or more counts. The chain is built from TRBV29-1 and TRBJ1-2; D might be TRBD1 (5 bases). The germline CDR1 and CDR2 sequences are SQVTM and ANQGSEA. The CDR3 sequence is 14 residues long. The ends were cut back, 4 bases at V and 2 bases at J, with 14 bases in the middle. CDR3 in amino acids: CSVAQGLGNYGYTF. CDR3 in DNA: TGCAGCGTTGCCCAGGGACTTGGCAACTATGGCTACACCTTC.

This clonotype was counted ten times or more. J is TRBJ2-3 and V is TRBV5-1; 10 nucleotides align to TRBD2. Germline-derived CDR1 and CDR2 are SGHRS and YFSETQ. There are 16 residues in the CDR3. Losses at the gene ends were 4 bases for V and 0 bases for J; bases not matched to a gene: 5. The CDR3 nucleotides are TGCGCCAGCAGCACCGGACTAGCGGCTAGCACAGATACGCAGTATTTT. It is translated as CASSTGLAASTDTQYF.

This clonotype was detected many times. The J gene is TRBJ2-3, the V gene TRBV5-1; 9 nucleotides agree with TRBD2. The length of the CDR3 is 19 residues. Germline CDR1 reads SGHRS; CDR2 reads YFSETQ. Trimming took 2 bases from V and 4 from J; bases not matched to a gene: 17. The CDR3 here is CASSFFLAGVGGHADTQYF. CDR3 sequence (DNA): TGCGCCAGCAGCTTCTTTTTAGCGGGAGTAGGAGGGCACGCAGATACGCAGTATTTT.

This chain joins TRBV5-5 and TRBJ2-1; D ambiguous. Germline assignment: CDR1 SGHKS and CDR2 YYEKEE (reference sequence). The CDR3 spans 15 residues. V gave up 0 bases and J gave up 7 bases, with 14 bases separating them. CDR3 bases: TGTGCCAGCAGCTTGGTGCTCGGGTCGGCGAATGAGCAGTTCTTC. Protein product: CASSLVLGSANEQFF.

The table lists this clonotype with many counts. The chain couples TRBV7-2 to TRBJ2-7, with TRBD1 matching 11 bases. V shed 4 bases and J 2 bases; nucleotides not matched to a gene: 1. The CDR3 is 14 amino acids. Germline loops: CDR1 SGHTA, CDR2 FQGNSA. CDR3 sequence: CASSSGQGAYEQYF. In nucleotides, the CDR3 is TGTGCCAGCAGCTCGGGACAGGGGGCCTACGAGCAGTACTTC.

This clonotype was seen ten or more times. V gene TRBV30 combines with J gene TRBJ1-2; D is possibly TRBD1 (6 bases). Trimming cost V 4 bases and J 3 bases, with 18 bases left between them. This CDR3 spans 15 amino acids. Germline-derived CDR1 and CDR2 are GTSNPN and SVGIG (reference sequence). CDR3: CAWIAPGAGDYGYTF. CDR3 coding DNA: TGTGCCTGGATCGCGCCAGGGGCTGGGGACTATGGCTACACCTTC.

The CDR3 here is CSVEIPGTGYFGYTF. The DNA for the CDR3 is TGCAGCGTTGAAATCCCCGGGACAGGGTATTTTGGCTACACCTTC. V gene TRBV29-1 combines with J gene TRBJ1-2; 9 nucleotides match TRBD1. CDR1 SQVTM and CDR2 ANQGSEA come from the germline V gene. V lost 2 bases, J lost 7 bases, and 11 bases stayed unmatched. This CDR3 has 15 residues.

This clonotype has a count of ten or more. The rearrangement joins TRBV7-2 to TRBJ2-1; tentatively, D is TRBD1 (6 bases). Trimming stripped 1 base from V and 4 bases from J, with 11 bases between. This CDR3 contains 15 residues. From germline, CDR1 is SGHTA and CDR2 FQGNSA. CDR3 DNA sequence: TGTGCCAGCAGCTTAGTAACAGGGCCATACAATGAGCAGTTCTTC. It codes for CASSLVTGPYNEQFF.

This clonotype showed up many times. J is TRBJ2-1 and V is TRBV12-3 or TRBV12-4; 10 nucleotides align to TRBD2. V trimming: 6 bases; J trimming: 5 bases; junction bases outside the gene matches: 10. The length of the CDR3 is 16 residues. CDR3 protein: CASRVQAGGLNNEQFF. The CDR3 DNA follows: TGTGCCAGCAGGGTTCAAGCGGGGGGGCTGAACAATGAGCAGTTCTTC.

This clonotype has just a few counts. The chain carries TRBV21-1 and TRBJ2-7; TRBD2, the D gene given by the table, was not confirmed from the DNA. TRBV21-1 is designated a pseudogene. The CDR3 is made up of 16 amino acids. The DNA of the CDR3 is TGTGCCAGCAGCAAAGCGGTGGGCGGGCCCACCTACGAGCAGTACTTC. This sequence encodes CASSKAVGGPTYEQYF.

The sample holds many counts of this clonotype. The J gene is TRBJ2-3, the V gene TRBV5-1; 8 bases agree with TRBD1. The J segment lost 6 bases and the V segment lost 0 bases, leaving 6 bases of the junction unmatched. Germline-derived CDR1 and CDR2 are SGHRS and YFSETQ. This CDR3 has 15 residues. CDR3 in amino acids: CASSLALQGGDTQYF. DNA of the CDR3: TGCGCCAGCAGCTTGGCCTTACAGGGGGGTGATACGCAGTATTTT.

The rearrangement uses TRBV7-9 and TRBJ2-3; 7 bases agree with TRBD2. After removal of 1 base from V and 6 bases from J, the junction contained 7 bases not matched to a gene. This CDR3 spans 15 amino acids. Germline V gene data show CDR1 as SEHNR and CDR2 as FQNEAQ (reference sequence). The CDR3 region is CASSLDASGLDTQYF. CDR3 bases: TGTGCCAGCAGCTTAGACGCTAGCGGTTTGGATACGCAGTATTTT.

The chain is built from TRBV5-1 and TRBJ2-1; TRBD1 aligns across 8 bases. The junction had 12 bases not matched to a gene; V was cut back by 4 bases and J by 6 bases. Germline V lookup: CDR1 SGHRS, CDR2 YFSETQ. The CDR3 consists of 16 residues. CDR3 DNA sequence: TGCGCCAGCAGCGGACAGGGTGGGCAATGGGGCAATGAGCAGTTCTTC. Translation: CASSGQGGQWGNEQFF. Supplemented by reference TRBV5-1 and TRBJ2-1, the full variable domain reads KAGVTQTPRYLIKTRGQQVTLSCSPISGHRSVSWYQQTPGQGLQFLFEYFSETQRNKGNFPGRFSGRQFSNSRSEMNVSTLELGDSALYLCASSGQGGQWGNEQFFGPGTRLTVL.

CDR3 bases: TGTGCCAGCTCACCGAGGTCACTAGCTTACAATGAGCAGTTCTTC. Encoded protein: CASSPRSLAYNEQFF. The V gene is TRBV18, the J gene TRBJ2-1; a possible D gene is TRBD2 (6 bases). Germline loops: CDR1 KGHSH, CDR2 LQKENI. This CDR3 spans 15 amino acids. V dropped 3 bases and J dropped 4 bases, with 13 bases sitting between them.

This clonotype was counted at least ten times. This chain joins TRBV12-3 or TRBV12-4 and TRBJ2-3; 10 bases line up with TRBD2. This CDR3 is 17 amino acids long. The V and J ends lost 3 bases and 2 bases, in that order; junction bases with no gene match: 8. This CDR3 reads CASSFNSGGTYTDTQYF. For the CDR3, the DNA is TGTGCCAGCAGTTTTAATAGCGGGGGGACCTACACAGATACGCAGTATTTT.

This clonotype has a count of ten or more. The V and J genes are TRBV4-1 and TRBJ2-2, with 8 bases that match TRBD2. Trimming removed 0 bases from V and 4 bases from J; junction bases left unmatched: 4. There are 16 residues in the CDR3. Germline CDR1 reads MGHRA; CDR2 reads YSYEKL. The DNA of the CDR3 is TGCGCCAGCAGCCAAGAGCGGGGGGAGAGCACCGGGGAGCTGTTTTTT. It translates to CASSQERGESTGELFF.

This clonotype was seen many times. The gene calls are TRBV2 and TRBJ2-1, with 9 bases lining up with TRBD2. The CDR3 runs 15 residues. The V gene's germline CDR1 is SNHLY and CDR2 FYNNEI. Trimming removed 6 bases from V and 5 bases from J; junction bases left unmatched: 8. CDR3 DNA: TGTGCCAGCAGACGACTAGCGGTTCAAAACAATGAGCAGTTCTTC. Translated: CASRRLAVQNNEQFF.

In this sample, this clonotype turned up many times. The CDR3: CASSLMAGGLGEQFF. In nucleotides, the CDR3 is TGTGCCAGCAGCTTAATGGCGGGGGGATTGGGTGAGCAGTTCTTC. The V and J genes are TRBV7-3 and TRBJ2-1; 8 bases agree with TRBD2. Germline CDR1 reads SGHTA; CDR2 reads FQGTGA. The CDR3 extends over 15 amino acids. V was clipped by 1 base and J by 9 bases; unmatched bases: 8.